Included here is one TCR beta chain sequence, with context. Its antigen is not known. PCR used 60 Vbeta primers and 13 Jbeta primers. The protocol was immunoSEQ multiplex PCR, while the TCRdb copy is restricted to in-frame clones and leaves out a portion. The table lists about 200,000 clones, 70% to 80% of them singletons. The record originates from a study of cytomegalovirus exposure and HLA in healthy donors. Whole-study context: A data release that came early held some 79 million unique TCRs from HLA-typed donors.

The study's findings and limits: Cytomegalovirus status was reportedly diagnosed by the classifier with high sensitivity and specificity.

CDR3 length: 15 residues. Germline V gene data show CDR1 as MNHEY and CDR2 as SMNVEV (reference sequence). V dropped 3 bases and J dropped 2 bases, with 14 bases sitting between them. The rearrangement uses TRBV27 and TRBJ2-7; a weak D match, TRBD1 (5 bases). The receptor's source is a girl under 18 in good health and CMV-seropositive. Sequenced: PBMCs. In DNA form, the CDR3 reads TGTGCCAGCAGTTTGAGCGAAAGGGGTCCCTACGAGCAGTACTTC. Protein sequence: CASSLSERGPYEQYF.